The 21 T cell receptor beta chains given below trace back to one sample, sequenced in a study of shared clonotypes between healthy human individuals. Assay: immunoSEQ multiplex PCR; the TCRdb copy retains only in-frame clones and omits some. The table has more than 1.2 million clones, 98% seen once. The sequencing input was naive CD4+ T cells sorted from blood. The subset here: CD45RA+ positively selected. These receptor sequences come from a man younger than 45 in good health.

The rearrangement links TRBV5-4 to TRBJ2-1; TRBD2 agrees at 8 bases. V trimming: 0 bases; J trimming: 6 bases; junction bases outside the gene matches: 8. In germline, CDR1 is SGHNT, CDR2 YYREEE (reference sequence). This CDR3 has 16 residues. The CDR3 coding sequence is TGTGCCAGCAGCTTGGGGCCGAGCGGGGGTTTCAATGAGCAGTTCTTC. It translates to CASSLGPSGGFNEQFF.

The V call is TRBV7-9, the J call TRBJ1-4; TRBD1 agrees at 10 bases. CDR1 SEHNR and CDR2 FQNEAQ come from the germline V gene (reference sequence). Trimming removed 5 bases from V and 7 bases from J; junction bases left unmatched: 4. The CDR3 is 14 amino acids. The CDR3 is CASSRDRGGEKLFF. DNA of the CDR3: TGTGCCAGCAGCCGGGACAGGGGCGGTGAAAAACTGTTTTTT. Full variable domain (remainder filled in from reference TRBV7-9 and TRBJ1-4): DTGVSQNPRHKITKRGQNVTFRCDPISEHNRLYWYRQTLGQGPEFLTYFQNEAQLEKSRLLSDRFSAERPKGSFSTLEIQRTEQGDSAMYLCASSRDRGGEKLFFGSGTQLSVL.

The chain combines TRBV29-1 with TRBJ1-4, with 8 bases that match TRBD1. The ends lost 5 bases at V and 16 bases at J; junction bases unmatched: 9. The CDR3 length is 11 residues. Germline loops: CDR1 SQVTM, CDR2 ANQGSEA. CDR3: CSVRGQGKKFF. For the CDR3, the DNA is TGCAGCGTTCGCGGACAGGGTAAGAAGTTTTTT. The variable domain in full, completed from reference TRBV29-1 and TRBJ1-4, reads SAVISQKPSRDICQRGTSLTIQCQVDSQVTMMFWYRQQPGQSLTLIATANQGSEATYESGFVIDKFPISRPNLTFSTLTVSNMSPEDSSIYLCSVRGQGKKFFGSGTQLSVL.

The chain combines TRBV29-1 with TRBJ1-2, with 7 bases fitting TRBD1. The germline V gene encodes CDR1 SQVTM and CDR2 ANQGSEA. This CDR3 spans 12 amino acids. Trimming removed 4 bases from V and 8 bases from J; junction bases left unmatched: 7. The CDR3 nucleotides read TGCAGCGTTGGACAGGGTCCTATGGGCTACACCTTC. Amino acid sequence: CSVGQGPMGYTF.

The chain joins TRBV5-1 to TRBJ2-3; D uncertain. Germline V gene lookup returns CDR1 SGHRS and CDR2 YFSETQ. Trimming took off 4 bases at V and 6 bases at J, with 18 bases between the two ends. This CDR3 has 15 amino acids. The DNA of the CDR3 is TGCGCCAGCAGCCTGACCCCCGGATCACACGATACGCAGTATTTT. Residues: CASSLTPGSHDTQYF.

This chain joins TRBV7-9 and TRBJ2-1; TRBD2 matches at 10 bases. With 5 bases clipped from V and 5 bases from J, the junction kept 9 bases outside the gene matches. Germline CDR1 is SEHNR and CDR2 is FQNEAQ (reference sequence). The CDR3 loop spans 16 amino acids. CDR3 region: CASSPRSGRADNEQFF. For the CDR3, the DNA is TGTGCCAGCAGCCCGAGGAGCGGGAGGGCCGACAATGAGCAGTTCTTC.

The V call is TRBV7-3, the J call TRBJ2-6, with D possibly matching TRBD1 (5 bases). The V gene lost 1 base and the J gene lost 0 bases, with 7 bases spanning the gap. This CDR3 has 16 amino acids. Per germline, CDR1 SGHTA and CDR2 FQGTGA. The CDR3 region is CASSLNQGSGANVLTF. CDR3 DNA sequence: TGTGCCAGCAGCTTAAATCAGGGCTCTGGGGCCAACGTCCTGACTTTC.

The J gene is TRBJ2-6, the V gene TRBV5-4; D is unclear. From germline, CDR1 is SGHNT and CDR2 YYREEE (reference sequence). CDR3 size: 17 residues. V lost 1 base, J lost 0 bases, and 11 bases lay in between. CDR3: CASSLNSPFSGANVLTF. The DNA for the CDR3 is TGTGCCAGCAGCTTGAACAGTCCTTTCTCTGGGGCCAACGTCCTGACTTTC.

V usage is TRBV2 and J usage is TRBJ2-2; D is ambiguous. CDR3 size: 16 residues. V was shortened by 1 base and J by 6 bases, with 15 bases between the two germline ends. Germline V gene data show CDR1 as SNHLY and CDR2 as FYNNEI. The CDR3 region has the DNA TGTGCCAGCAGTGAAGACCTCGCGGTTTTTTCCGGGGAGCTGTTTTTT. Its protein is CASSEDLAVFSGELFF.

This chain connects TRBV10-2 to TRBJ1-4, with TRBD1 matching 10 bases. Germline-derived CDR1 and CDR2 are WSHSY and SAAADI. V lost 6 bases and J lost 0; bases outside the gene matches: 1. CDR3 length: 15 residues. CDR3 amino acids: CASSGQGATNEKLFF. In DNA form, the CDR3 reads TGCGCCAGCAGCGGACAGGGGGCAACTAATGAAAAACTGTTTTTT.

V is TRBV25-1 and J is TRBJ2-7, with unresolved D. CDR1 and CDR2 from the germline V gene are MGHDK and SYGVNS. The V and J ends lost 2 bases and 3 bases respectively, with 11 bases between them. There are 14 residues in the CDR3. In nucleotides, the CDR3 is TGTGCCAGCAGTGAAAAGTACGGTGACTACGAGCAGTACTTC. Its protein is CASSEKYGDYEQYF.

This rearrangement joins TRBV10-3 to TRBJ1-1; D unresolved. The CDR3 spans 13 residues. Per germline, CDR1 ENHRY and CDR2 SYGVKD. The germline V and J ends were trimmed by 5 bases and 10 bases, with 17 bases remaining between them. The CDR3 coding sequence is TGTGCCATCAGTCCAACCGAAGGGCATCGAGCTTTCTTT. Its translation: CAISPTEGHRAFF.

DNA of the CDR3: TGTGCCAGCAGCTTAAATGCGGGATCCTACGAGCAGTACTTC. Protein sequence: CASSLNAGSYEQYF. The chain links TRBV11-3 to TRBJ2-7, with D possibly matching TRBD2 (6 bases). The CDR3 covers 14 residues. Germline V gene sequence: CDR1 SGHNT, CDR2 YENEEA. The V gene lost 2 bases and the J gene lost 1 base, with 9 bases spanning the gap.

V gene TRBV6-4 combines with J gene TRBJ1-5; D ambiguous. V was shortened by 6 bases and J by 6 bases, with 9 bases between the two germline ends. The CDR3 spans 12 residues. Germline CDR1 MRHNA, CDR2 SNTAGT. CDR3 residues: CASSLLRQPQHF. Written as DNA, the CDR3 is TGTGCCAGCAGCTTGCTACGTCAGCCCCAGCATTTT.

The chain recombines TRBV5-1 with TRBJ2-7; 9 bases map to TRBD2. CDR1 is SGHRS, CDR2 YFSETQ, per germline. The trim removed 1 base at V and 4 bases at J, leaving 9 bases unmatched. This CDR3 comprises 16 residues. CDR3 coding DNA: TGCGCCAGCAGCTTGCGCTCCGGGACTAGCATGTACGAGCAGTACTTC. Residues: CASSLRSGTSMYEQYF.

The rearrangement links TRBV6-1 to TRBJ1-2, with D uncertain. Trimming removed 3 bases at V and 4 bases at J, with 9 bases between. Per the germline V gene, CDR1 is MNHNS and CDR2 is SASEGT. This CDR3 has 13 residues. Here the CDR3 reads CASSERQTYGYTF. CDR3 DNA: TGTGCCAGCAGTGAGAGGCAGACCTATGGCTACACCTTC.

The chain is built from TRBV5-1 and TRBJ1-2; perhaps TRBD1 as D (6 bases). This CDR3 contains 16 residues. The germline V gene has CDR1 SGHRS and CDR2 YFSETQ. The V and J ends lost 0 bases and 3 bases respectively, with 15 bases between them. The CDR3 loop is CASSLGTGKGDYGYTF. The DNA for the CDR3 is TGCGCCAGCAGCTTGGGAACGGGGAAGGGGGACTATGGCTACACCTTC.

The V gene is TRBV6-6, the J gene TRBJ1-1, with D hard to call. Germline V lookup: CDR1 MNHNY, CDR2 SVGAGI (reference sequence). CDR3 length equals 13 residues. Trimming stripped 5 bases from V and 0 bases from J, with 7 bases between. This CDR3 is CASSLDLNTEAFF. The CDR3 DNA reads TGTGCCAGCAGTCTTGATTTGAACACTGAAGCTTTCTTT.

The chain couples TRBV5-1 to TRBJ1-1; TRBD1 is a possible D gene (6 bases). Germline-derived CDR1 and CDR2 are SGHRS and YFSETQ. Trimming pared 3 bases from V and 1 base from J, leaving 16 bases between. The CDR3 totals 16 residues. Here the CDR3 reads CASSSAPGTKNTEAFF. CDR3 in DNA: TGCGCCAGCAGCTCGGCCCCCGGGACAAAGAACACTGAAGCTTTCTTT.

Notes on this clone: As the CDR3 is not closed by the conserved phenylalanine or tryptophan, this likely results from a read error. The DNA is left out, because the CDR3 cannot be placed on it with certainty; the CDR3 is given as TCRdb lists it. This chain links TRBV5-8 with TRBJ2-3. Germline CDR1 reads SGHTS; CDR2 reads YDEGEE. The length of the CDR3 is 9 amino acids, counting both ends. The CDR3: CASSLGGDE.

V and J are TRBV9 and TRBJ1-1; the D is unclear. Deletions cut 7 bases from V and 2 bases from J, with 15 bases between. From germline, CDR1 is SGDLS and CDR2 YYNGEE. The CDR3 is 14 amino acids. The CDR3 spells CASCAGQGNTEAFF. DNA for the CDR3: TGTGCCAGCTGTGCAGGCCAAGGAAACACTGAAGCTTTCTTT.